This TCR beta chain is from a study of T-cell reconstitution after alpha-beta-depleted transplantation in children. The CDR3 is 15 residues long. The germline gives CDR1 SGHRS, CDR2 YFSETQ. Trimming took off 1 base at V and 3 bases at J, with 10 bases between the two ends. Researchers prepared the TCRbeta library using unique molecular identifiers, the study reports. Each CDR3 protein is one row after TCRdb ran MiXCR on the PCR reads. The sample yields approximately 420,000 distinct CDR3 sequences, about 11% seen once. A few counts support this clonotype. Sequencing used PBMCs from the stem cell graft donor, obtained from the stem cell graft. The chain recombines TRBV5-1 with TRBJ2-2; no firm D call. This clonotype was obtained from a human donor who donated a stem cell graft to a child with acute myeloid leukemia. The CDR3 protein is CASSLLGSDTGELFF. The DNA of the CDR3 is TGCGCCAGCAGCTTGCTAGGGTCGGACACCGGGGAGCTGTTTTTT.